The next 7 T cell receptor beta chains were all read from a single sample in a study of blood T cell repertoires in COVID-19. Sequencing used immunoSEQ multiplex PCR; TCRdb keeps in-frame clones, though not all of them. The sample holds fewer than 200,000 clones, 85% seen once. Input material: peripheral blood. These receptors originate from a woman over 75 with COVID-19, enrolled during active disease.

The chain combines TRBV18 with TRBJ1-1; tentative D call: TRBD1 (5 bases). V dropped 0 bases and J dropped 7 bases, with 9 bases sitting between them. This CDR3 comprises 13 residues. CDR1 is KGHSH and CDR2 is LQKENI in the germline V gene. The CDR3 sequence: CASSPPWGGEAFF. In DNA, the CDR3 is TGTGCCAGCTCACCACCGTGGGGGGGTGAAGCTTTCTTT.

The chain uses TRBV5-8 and TRBJ2-3, with D perhaps TRBD2 (7 bases). The CDR3 runs to 14 residues. Germline CDR1 is SGHTS and CDR2 is YDEGEE. V lost 10 bases and J 3 bases, leaving 18 bases between the germline ends. As DNA, the CDR3 is TGTGCCCTCGGTAAGGGGGGGCGGACAGATACGCAGTATTTT. Translated, it gives CALGKGGRTDTQYF.

The chain employs TRBV20-1 and TRBJ1-4, with 8 bases identical to TRBD1. J lost 13 bases, V lost 3 bases, and 13 bases had no gene match. Per the germline V gene, CDR1 is DFQATT and CDR2 is SNEGSKA (reference sequence). This CDR3 has 14 amino acids. This CDR3 is CSASRGQDAVGLFF. The CDR3 coding sequence is TGCAGTGCTAGTCGGGGACAGGATGCGGTGGGACTGTTTTTT.

V usage is TRBV7-2 and J usage is TRBJ1-5; TRBD1 is a possible D gene (5 bases). Trimming took off 5 bases at V and 2 bases at J, with 10 bases between the two ends. The CDR3 sequence is 14 residues long. Germline V gene sequence: CDR1 SGHTA, CDR2 FQGNSA. The CDR3, as DNA: TGTGCCAGCAGCCCAAGGGGTGGCAATCAGCCCCAGCATTTT. Translation: CASSPRGGNQPQHF.

The table lists this clone with a few counts. Here the CDR3 DNA reads TGTGCCAGTAGTATCCAGGGGGCGGGTGAAAAACTGTTTTTT. It encodes CASSIQGAGEKLFF. J is TRBJ1-4 and V is TRBV19, with 8 bases that match TRBD1. V was pared by 3 bases and J by 7 bases, with 4 bases of the junction left unmatched. Per the germline V gene, CDR1 is LNHDA and CDR2 is SQIVND (reference sequence). The CDR3 covers 14 residues.

Details on this clone: The sample holds other DNA sequences that translate to the same CDR3. In DNA form, the CDR3 reads TGTGCCAGCTCCCTCGGGGGGGAGAACACTGAAGCTTTCTTT. Translating gives CASSLGGENTEAFF. The rearrangement joins TRBV18 to TRBJ1-1; weak D call: TRBD1 (5 bases). CDR1 is KGHSH and CDR2 is LQKENI in the germline V gene. Trimming removed 6 bases from V and 1 base from J, with 12 bases in between. The CDR3 has 14 residues.

CDR3 protein: CASREDLGSGELFF. DNA of the CDR3: TGTGCCAGCAGAGAGGACTTGGGTTCCGGGGAGCTGTTTTTT. The rearrangement joins TRBV27 to TRBJ2-2, with D possibly being TRBD2 (5 bases). The CDR3 runs to 14 residues. With 6 bases removed from V and 6 bases from J, the gap between germline ends came to 14 bases. The germline gives CDR1 MNHEY, CDR2 SMNVEV (reference sequence).